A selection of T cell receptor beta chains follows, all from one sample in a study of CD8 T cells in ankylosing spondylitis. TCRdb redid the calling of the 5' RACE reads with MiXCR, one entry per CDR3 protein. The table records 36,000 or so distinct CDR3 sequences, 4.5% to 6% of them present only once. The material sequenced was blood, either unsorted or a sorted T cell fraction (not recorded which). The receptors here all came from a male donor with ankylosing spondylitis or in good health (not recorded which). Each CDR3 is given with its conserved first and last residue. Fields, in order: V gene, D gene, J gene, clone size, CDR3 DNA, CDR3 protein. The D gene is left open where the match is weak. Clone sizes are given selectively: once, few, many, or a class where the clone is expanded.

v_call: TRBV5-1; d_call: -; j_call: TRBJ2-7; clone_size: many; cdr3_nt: TGCGCCAGCAGCTTGAGTGGGCAGGGGGGATACGAGCAGTACTTC; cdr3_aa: CASSLSGQGGYEQYF
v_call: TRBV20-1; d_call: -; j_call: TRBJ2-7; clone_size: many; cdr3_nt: TGCAGTGCTCCTCCAGGGTGGGAGAGCTACGAGCAGTACTTC; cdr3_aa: CSAPPGWESYEQYF
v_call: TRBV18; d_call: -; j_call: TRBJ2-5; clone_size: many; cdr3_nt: TGTGCCAGCTCACCATCGCCGACAGGATCTGAGACCCAGTACTTC; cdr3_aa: CASSPSPTGSETQYF
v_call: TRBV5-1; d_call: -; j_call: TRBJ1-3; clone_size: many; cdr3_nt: TGCGCCAGCAGCCCCTCCGACAGGAGCTCTGGAAACACCATATATTTT; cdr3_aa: CASSPSDRSSGNTIYF
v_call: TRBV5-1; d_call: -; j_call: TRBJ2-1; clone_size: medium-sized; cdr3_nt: TGCGCCAGCAGCTTGGAGGCGTACAATGAGCAGTTCTTC; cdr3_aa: CASSLEAYNEQFF
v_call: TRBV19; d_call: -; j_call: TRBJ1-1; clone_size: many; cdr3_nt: TGTGCCAGTAGCCCACCGGCCGGGGGTAGAGCTTTCTTT; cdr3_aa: CASSPPAGGRAFF
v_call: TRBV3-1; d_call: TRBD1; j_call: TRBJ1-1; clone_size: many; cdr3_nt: TGTGCCAGCAGTTCGGGACAGAAGAACACTGAAGCTTTCTTT; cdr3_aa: CASSSGQKNTEAFF
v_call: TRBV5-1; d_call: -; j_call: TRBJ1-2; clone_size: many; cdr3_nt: TGCGCCAGCAGCTTTCGGGACCATGGCTACACCTTC; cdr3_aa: CASSFRDHGYTF
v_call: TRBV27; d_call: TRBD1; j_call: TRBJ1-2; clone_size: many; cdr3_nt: TGTGCCAGCAGTTTACAGGGGGACTATGGCTACACCTTC; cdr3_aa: CASSLQGDYGYTF
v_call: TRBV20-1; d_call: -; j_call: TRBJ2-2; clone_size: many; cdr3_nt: TGCAGTGCTAGAGAGGGGGAGTTCCTGTACACCGGGGAGCTGTTTTTT; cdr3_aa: CSAREGEFLYTGELFF
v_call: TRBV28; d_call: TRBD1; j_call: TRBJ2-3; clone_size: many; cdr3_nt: TGTGCCACCCAGACAGGGGATTTCGTAGATACGCAGTATTTT; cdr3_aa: CATQTGDFVDTQYF
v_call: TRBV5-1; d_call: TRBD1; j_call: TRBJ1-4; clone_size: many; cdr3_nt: TGCGCCAGCAGCCCGGGGGACAGGAAAAATGAAAAACTGTTTTTT; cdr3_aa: CASSPGDRKNEKLFF
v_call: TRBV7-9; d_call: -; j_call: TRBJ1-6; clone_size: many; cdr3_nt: TGTGCCAGCAGCTGGGGCCCGACCGCGTATTCACCCCTCCACTTT; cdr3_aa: CASSWGPTAYSPLHF
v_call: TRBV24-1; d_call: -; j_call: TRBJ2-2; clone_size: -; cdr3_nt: TGTGCCACCAGTGATACCGGGCTCAGGGAGAACACCGGGGAGCTGTTTTTT; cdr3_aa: CATSDTGLRENTGELFF
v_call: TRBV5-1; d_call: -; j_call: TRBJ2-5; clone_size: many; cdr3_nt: TGCGCCAGCAGCCTCTTTTTGTCGGAGACCCAGTACTTC; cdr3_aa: CASSLFLSETQYF
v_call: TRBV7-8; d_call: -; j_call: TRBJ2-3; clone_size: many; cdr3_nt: TGTGCCAGCAGCTCCTCCCGGGTAGCGCGGAGCACAGATACGCAGTATTTT; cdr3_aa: CASSSSRVARSTDTQYF
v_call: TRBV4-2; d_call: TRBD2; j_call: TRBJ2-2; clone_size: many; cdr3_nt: TGTGCCAGCAGCCAGGACCGGGGGGCCGGGGAGCTGTTTTTT; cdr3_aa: CASSQDRGAGELFF
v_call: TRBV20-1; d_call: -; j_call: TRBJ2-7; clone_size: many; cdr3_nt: TGCAGTGCTAGAGATCCCGGACAGTCCTACGAGCAGTACTTC; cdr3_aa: CSARDPGQSYEQYF
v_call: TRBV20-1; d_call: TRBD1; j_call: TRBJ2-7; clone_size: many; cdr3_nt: TGCAGTGCTGCCCACAGGGGGAGTTATTCCTACGAGCAGTACTTC; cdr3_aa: CSAAHRGSYSYEQYF
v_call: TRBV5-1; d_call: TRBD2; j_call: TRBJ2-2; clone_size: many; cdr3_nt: TGCGCCAGCAGTTCTGTGACTAGCGGCGGGGAGCTGTTTTTT; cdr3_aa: CASSSVTSGGELFF
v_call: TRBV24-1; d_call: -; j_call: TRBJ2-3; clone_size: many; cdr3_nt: TGTGCCACCAGTGATTTCTCAGGGCCCCACCCAGATACGCAGTATTTT; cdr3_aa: CATSDFSGPHPDTQYF
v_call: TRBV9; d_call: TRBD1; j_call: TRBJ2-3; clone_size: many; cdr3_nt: TGTGCCAGCAGCAAAAGGACAGGGGGTACCACAGATACGCAGTATTTT; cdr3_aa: CASSKRTGGTTDTQYF
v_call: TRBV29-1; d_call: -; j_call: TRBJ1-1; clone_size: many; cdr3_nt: TGCAGCGTTGAAGATCCGGGGGGGAGGGGCTCAAGAACTGAAGCTTTCTTT; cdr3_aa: CSVEDPGGRGSRTEAFF
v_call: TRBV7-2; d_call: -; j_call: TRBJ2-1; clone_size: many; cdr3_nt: TGTGCCAGCAGCTTAGGGCCTACTCCCTCCAATGAGCAGTTCTTC; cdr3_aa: CASSLGPTPSNEQFF
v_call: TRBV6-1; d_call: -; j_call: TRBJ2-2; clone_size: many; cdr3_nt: TGTGCCAGCAGTGATTTGGCCCGGGAGCTGTTTTTT; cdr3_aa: CASSDLARELFF
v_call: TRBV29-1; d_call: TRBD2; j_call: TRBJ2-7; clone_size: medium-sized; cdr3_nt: TGCAGCGTTGCCCTAGCGGGCTCCTACGAGCAGTACTTC; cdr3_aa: CSVALAGSYEQYF
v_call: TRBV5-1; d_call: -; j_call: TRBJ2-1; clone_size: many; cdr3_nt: TGCGCCAGCAGCACAGCGCCGGGGTCTGACTACAATGAGCAGTTCTTC; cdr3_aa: CASSTAPGSDYNEQFF
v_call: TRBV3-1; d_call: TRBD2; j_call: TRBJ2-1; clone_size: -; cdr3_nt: TGTGCCAGCAGCCGCGGGACTAGCGGGAGGATTGAGCAGTTCTTC; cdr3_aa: CASSRGTSGRIEQFF
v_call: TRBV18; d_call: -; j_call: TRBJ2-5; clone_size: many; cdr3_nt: TGTGCCAGCTCACGAACCGAGACCCAGTACTTC; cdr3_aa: CASSRTETQYF
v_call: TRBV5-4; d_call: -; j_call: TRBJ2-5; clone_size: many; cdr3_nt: TGTGCCAGCAGCGCACCGGGACGGCAAGAGACCCAGTACTTC; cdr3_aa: CASSAPGRQETQYF
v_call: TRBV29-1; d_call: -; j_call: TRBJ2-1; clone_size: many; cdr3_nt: TGCAGCGTCGGTGGGCAGGGTGCAAATGAGCAGTTCTTC; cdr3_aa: CSVGGQGANEQFF
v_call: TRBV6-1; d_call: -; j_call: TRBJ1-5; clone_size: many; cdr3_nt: TGTGCCAGTCTATGGGGGGATAGCAATCAGCCCCAGCATTTT; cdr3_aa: CASLWGDSNQPQHF
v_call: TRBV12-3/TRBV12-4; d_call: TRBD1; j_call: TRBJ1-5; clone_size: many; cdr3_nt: TGTGCCAGCAGGTACAGGGGGCAGGGACAGCCCCAGCATTTT; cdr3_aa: CASRYRGQGQPQHF
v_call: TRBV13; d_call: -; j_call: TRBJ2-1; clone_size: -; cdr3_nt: TGTGCCAGCAGCTTGAGCAGGGCGGTGGAGCAGTTCTTC; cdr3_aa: CASSLSRAVEQFF
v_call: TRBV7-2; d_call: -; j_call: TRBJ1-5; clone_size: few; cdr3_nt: TGTGCCAGCAGCTCCCCCGGGGACGGTCAGCCCCAGCATTTT; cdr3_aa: CASSSPGDGQPQHF
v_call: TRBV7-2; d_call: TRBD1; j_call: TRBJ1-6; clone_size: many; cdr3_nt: TGTGCCAGCAGCCCCCGGGCAGGGGGCTCCTATAATTCACCCCTCCACTTT; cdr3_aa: CASSPRAGGSYNSPLHF
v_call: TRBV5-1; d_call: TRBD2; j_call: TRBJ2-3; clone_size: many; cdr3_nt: TGCGCCAGCAGCAGACTAGCGATTGTGGGGACAGATACGCAGTATTTT; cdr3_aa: CASSRLAIVGTDTQYF
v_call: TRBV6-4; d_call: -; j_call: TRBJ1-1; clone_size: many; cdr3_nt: TGTGCCAGCAGTGAAATGTACGGACTAGGCACTGAAGCTTTCTTT; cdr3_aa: CASSEMYGLGTEAFF
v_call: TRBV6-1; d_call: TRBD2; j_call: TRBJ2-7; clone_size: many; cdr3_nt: TGTGCCTCCTACACGGGACTAGCGGGAGAACGCGGCTACGAGCAGTACTTC; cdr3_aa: CASYTGLAGERGYEQYF
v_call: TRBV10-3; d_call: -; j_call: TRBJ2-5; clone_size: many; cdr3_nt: TGTGCCATCAGTGATCCCTCATGGATCCGGGGGGAGACCCAGTACTTC; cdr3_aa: CAISDPSWIRGETQYF
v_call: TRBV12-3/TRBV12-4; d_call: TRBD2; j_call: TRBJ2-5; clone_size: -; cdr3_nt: TGTGCCAGCAGTCGAACACGGGGGGGCAGGGAGACCCAGTACTTC; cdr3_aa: CASSRTRGGRETQYF
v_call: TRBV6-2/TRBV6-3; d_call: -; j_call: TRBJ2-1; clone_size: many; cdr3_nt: TGTGCCAGCAGTGCCCAAAGCGGGTACAATGAGCAGTTCTTC; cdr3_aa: CASSAQSGYNEQFF
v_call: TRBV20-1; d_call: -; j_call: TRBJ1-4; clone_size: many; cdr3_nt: TGCAGTGCCTCCCCCAGGGAAGGAGATGAAAAACTGTTTTTT; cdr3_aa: CSASPREGDEKLFF
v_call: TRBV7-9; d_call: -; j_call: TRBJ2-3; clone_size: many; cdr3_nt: TGTGCCAGCAGCTTAGGTGGAGAAGGGACAGATACGCAGTATTTT; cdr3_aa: CASSLGGEGTDTQYF
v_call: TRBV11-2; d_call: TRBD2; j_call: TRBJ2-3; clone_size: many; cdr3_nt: TGTGCCAGCAGCTCCTGGACTAGCGGGAGGGAAGATACGCAGTATTTT; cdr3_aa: CASSSWTSGREDTQYF
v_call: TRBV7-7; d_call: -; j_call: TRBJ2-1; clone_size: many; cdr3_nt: TGTGCTAGCAGCTTAGGAGGAGGGGGGAAGGAGCAGTTCTTC; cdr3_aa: CASSLGGGGKEQFF
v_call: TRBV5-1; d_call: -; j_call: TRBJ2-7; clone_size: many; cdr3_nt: TGCGCCAGCAGCTCCGCTCAGACCTCCTACGAGCAGTACTTC; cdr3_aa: CASSSAQTSYEQYF
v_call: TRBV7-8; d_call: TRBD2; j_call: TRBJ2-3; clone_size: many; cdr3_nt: TGTGCCAGCAGCTTTGGCGGGAGGGCCCTACGAGATACGCAGTATTTT; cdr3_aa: CASSFGGRALRDTQYF
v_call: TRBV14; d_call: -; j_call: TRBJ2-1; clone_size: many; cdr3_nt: TGTGCCAGCAGCCAAGTTGGCGGGTCCTACAATGAGCAGTTCTTC; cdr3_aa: CASSQVGGSYNEQFF
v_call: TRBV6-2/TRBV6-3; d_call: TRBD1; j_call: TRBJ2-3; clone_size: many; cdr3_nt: TGTGCCAGCAGTTTTTCAGGGGGAGATACGCAGTATTTT; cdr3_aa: CASSFSGGDTQYF
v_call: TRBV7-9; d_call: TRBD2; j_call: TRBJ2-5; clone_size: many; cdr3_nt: TGTGCCAGCAGCTTCCCAGCGGGGGCCAAAGAGACCCAGTACTTC; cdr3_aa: CASSFPAGAKETQYF
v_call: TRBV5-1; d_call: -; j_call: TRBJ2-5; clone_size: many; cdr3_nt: TGCGCCAGCAGCCACGACAGAAGACAAGAGACCCAGTACTTC; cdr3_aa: CASSHDRRQETQYF
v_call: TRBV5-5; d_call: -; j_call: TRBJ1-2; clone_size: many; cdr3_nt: TGTGCCAGCAGCTTAAGTGGGGGGACCTATGGCTACACCTTC; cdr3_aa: CASSLSGGTYGYTF
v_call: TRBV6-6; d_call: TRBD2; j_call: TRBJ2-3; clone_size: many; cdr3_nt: TGTGCCAGCAGCTATGCTAGCGGGAGGTGGAATACGCAGTATTTT; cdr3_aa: CASSYASGRWNTQYF
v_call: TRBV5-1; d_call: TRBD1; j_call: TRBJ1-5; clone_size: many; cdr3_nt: TGCGCCAGCAGCTTAACAGGGGAGGATCAGCCCCAGCATTTT; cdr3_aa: CASSLTGEDQPQHF